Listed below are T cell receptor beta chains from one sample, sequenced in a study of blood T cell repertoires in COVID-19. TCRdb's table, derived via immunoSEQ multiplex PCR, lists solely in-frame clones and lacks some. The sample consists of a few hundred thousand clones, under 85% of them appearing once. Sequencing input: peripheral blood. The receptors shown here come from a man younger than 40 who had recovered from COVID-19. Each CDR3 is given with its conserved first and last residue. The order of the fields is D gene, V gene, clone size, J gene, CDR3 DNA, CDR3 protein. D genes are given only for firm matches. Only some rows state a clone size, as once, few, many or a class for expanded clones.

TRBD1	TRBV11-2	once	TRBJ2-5	TGTGCCAGCAGCTCCCGGGACAGGGGAAAAGAGACCCAGTACTTC	CASSSRDRGKETQYF
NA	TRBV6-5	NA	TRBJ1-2	TGTGCCAGCAGGCAACGGACAGCTAACTATGGCTACACCTTC	CASRQRTANYGYTF
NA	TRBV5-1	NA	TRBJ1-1	TGCGCCAGCAGCGTCGGGATGAACACTGAAGCTTTCTTT	CASSVGMNTEAFF
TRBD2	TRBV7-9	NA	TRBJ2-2	TGTGCCAGCAGCCCAGGGGTGGGACTAGCGGGGGAGTATACCGGGGAGCTGTTTTTT	CASSPGVGLAGEYTGELFF
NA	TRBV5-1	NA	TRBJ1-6	TGCGCCAGCGGGACTACAGGTTATAATTCACCCCTCCACTTT	CASGTTGYNSPLHF
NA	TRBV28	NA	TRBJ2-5	TGTGCCAGCAGTTTAAGCCTGGGGCCACAAGAGACCCAGTACTTC	CASSLSLGPQETQYF
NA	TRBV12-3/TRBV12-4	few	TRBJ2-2	TGTGCCAGCAGTTTGAGAGGGGAGCTGTTTTTT	CASSLRGELFF
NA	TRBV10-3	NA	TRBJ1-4	TGTGCCATCAGTGAGTCTCCCCTCTCCTCTCCGGAAAAACTGTTTTTT	CAISESPLSSPEKLFF
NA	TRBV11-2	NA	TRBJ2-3	TGTGCCAGCAGCTTGCGGGGGCGGGAAACAGATACGCAGTATTTT	CASSLRGRETDTQYF
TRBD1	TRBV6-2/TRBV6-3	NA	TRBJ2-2	TGTGCCAGCAGTTCGACCGGGACAGGGGCGTCTGCCGGGGAGCTGTTTTTT	CASSSTGTGASAGELFF
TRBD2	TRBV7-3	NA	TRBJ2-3	TGTGCCAGCAGCCCCTCTAGCGGGGCAGATACGCAGTATTTT	CASSPSSGADTQYF
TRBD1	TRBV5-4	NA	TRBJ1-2	TGTGCCAGCAGCCATTGGGGGACAGGGCCTGGGAGTGGCTACACCTTC	CASSHWGTGPGSGYTF
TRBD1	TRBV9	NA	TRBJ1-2	TGTGCCAGCAGCGTTGGGGGGACAGGGGGCCGTTATTCTGGCTACACCTTC	CASSVGGTGGRYSGYTF
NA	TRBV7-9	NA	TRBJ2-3	TGTGCCAGCAGCTTAGGCGAGGTGGGACATAGTAGAGATACGCAGTATTTT	CASSLGEVGHSRDTQYF
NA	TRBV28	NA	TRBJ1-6	TGTGCCAGCAGTTTGTACAGGGTACCAGGTTATAATTCACCCCTCCACTTT	CASSLYRVPGYNSPLHF
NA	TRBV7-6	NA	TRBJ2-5	TGTGCCAGCAGCTTTCCCGGGAGCCCGGGGGAGACCCAGTACTTC	CASSFPGSPGETQYF
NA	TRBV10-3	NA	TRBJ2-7	TGTGCCATCAGTGAGAAAGACGGAGCCTACGAGCAGTACTTC	CAISEKDGAYEQYF
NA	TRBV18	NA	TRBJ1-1	TGTGCCAGCTCCCCATCTAGCCTTGAAGCTTTCTTT	CASSPSSLEAFF